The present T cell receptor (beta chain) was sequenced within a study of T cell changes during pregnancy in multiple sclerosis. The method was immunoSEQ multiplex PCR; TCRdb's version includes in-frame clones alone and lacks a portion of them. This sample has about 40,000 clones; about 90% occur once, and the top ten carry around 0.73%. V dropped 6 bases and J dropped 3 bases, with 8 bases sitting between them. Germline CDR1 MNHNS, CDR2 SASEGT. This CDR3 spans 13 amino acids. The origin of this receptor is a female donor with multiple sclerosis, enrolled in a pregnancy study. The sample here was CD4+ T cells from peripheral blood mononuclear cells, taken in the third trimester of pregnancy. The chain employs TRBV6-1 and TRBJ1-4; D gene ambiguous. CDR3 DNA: TGTGCCAGCAGCCGGGAATCTAATGAAAAACTGTTTTTT. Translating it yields CASSRESNEKLFF.